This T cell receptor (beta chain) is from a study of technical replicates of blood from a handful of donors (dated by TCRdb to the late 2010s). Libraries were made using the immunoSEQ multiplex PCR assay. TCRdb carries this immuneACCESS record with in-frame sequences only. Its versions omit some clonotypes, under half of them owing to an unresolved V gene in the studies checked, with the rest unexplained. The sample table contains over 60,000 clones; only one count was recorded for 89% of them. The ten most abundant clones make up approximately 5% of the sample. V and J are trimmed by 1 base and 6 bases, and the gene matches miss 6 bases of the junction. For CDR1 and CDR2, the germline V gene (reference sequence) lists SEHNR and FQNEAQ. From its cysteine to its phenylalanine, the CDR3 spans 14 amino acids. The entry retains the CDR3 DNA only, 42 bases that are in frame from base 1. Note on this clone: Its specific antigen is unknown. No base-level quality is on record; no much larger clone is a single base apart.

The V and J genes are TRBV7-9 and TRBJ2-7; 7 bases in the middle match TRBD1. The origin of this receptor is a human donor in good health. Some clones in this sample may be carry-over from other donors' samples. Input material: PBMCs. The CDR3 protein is CASSLEGAAAEQYF. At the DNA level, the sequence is TGTGCCAGCAGCTTAGAGGGGGCTGCCGCCGAGCAGTACTTC.